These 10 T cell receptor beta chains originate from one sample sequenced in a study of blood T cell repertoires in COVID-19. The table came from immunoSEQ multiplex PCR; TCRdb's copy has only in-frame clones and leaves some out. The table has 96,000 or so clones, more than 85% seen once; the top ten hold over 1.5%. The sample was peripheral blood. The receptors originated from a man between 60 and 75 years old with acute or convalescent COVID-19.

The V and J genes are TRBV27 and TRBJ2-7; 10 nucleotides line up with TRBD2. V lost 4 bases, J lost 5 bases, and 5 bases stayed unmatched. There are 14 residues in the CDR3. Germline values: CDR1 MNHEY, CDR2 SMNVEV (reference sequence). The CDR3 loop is CASSSLAGVNEQYF. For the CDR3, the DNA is TGTGCCAGCAGTTCGCTAGCGGGAGTAAACGAGCAGTACTTC.

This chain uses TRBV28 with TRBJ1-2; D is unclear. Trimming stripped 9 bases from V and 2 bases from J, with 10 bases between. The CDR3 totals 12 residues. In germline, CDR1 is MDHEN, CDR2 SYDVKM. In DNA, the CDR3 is TGTGCCAGTGCGGACTGGAACTATGGCTACACCTTC. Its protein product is CASADWNYGYTF.

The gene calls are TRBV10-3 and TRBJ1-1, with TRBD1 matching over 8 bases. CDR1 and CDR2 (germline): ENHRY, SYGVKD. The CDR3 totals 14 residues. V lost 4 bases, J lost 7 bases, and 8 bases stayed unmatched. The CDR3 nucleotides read TGTGCCATCAGTGGACCCGGGACAGGCATTGAAGCTTTCTTT. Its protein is CAISGPGTGIEAFF.

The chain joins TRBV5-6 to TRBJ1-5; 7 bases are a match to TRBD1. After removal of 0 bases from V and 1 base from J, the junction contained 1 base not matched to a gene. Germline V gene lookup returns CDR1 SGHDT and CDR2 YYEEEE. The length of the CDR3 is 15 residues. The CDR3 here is CASSLGQGSNQPQHF. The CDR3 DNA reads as TGTGCCAGCAGCTTGGGACAGGGCAGCAATCAGCCCCAGCATTTT.

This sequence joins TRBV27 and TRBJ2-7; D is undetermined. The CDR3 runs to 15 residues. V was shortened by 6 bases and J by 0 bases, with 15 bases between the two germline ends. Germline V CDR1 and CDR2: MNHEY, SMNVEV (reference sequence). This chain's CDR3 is CASSPAPSSSYEQYF. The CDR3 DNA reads TGTGCCAGCAGCCCTGCGCCCTCTAGCTCCTACGAGCAGTACTTC.

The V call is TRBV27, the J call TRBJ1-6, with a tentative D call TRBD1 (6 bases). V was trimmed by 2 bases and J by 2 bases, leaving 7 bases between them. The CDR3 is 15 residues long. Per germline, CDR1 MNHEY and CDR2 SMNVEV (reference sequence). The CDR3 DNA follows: TGTGCCAGCAGTTTAGGGACAACCTATAATTCACCCCTCCACTTT. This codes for CASSLGTTYNSPLHF.

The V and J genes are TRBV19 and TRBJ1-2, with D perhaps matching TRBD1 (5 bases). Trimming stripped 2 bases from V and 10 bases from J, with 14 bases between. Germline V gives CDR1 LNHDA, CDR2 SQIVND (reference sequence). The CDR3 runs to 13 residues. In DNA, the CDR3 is TGTGCCAGTAGTATAAAGGGGCTCAATTTCTACACCTTC. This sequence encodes CASSIKGLNFYTF.

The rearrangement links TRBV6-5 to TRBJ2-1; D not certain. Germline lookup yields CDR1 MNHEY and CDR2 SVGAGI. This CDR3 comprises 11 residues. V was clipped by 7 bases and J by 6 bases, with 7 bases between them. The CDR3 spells CASKQANEQFF. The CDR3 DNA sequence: TGTGCCAGCAAGCAAGCCAATGAGCAGTTCTTC.

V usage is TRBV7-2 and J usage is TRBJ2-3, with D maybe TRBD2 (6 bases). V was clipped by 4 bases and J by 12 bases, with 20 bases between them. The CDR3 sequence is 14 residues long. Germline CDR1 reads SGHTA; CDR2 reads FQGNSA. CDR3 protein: CASSWGGLVPSQYF. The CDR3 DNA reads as TGTGCCAGCAGCTGGGGAGGATTGGTACCCTCACAGTATTTT.

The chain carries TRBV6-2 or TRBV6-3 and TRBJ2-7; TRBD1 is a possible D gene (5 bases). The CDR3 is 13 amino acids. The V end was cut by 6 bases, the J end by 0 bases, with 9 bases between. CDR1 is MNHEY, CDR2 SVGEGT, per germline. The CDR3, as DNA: TGTGCCAGCAGCACGGACACCTCCTACGAGCAGTACTTC. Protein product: CASSTDTSYEQYF.